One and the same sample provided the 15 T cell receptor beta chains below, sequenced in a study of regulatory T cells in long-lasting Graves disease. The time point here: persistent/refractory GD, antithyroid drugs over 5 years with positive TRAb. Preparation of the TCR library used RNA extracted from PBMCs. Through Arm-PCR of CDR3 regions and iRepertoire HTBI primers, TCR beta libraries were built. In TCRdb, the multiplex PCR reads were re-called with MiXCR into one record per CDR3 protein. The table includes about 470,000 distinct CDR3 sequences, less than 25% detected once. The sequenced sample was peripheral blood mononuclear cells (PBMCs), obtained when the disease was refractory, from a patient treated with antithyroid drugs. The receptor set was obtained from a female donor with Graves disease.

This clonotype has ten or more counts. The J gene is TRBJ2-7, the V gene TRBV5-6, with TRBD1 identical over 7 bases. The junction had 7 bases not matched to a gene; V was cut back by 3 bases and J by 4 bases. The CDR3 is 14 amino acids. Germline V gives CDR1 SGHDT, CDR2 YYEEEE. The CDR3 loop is CASSSGTENYEQYF. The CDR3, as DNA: TGTGCCAGCAGCTCCGGGACAGAAAATTACGAGCAGTACTTC.

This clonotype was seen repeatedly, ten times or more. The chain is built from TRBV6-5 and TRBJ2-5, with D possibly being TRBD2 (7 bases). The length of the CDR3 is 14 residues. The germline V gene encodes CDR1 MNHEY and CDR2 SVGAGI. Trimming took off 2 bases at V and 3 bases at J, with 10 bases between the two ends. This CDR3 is CASSYAGAEETQYF. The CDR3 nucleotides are TGTGCCAGCAGTTACGCGGGGGCGGAAGAGACCCAGTACTTC.

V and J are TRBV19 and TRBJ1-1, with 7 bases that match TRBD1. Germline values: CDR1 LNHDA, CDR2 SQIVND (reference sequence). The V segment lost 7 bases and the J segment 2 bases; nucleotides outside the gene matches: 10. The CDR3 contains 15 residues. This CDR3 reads CASKRGQGINTEAFF. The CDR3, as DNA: TGTGCCAGTAAAAGGGGGCAAGGGATAAACACTGAAGCTTTCTTT. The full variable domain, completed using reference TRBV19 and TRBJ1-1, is DGGITQSPKYLFRKEGQNVTLSCEQNLNHDAMYWYRQDPGQGLRLIYYSQIVNDFQKGDIAEGYSVSREKKESFPLTVTSAQKNPTAFYLCASKRGQGINTEAFFGQGTRLTVV.

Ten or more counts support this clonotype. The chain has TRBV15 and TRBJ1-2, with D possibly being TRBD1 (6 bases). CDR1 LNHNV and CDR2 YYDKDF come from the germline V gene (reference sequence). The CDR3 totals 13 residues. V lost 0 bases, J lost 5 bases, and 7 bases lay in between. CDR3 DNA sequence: TGTGCCACCAGCAGAGATAGGGGGTATGGCTACACCTTC. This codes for CATSRDRGYGYTF.

The CDR3 here is CASSLLGRRRGYTF. Here the CDR3 DNA reads TGTGCCAGCAGTTTATTGGGCAGGCGGCGGGGCTACACCTTC. This rearrangement joins TRBV28 to TRBJ1-2; D unclear. CDR3 length: 14 residues. V was clipped by 1 base and J by 8 bases, with 14 bases between them. The V gene's germline CDR1 is MDHEN and CDR2 SYDVKM.

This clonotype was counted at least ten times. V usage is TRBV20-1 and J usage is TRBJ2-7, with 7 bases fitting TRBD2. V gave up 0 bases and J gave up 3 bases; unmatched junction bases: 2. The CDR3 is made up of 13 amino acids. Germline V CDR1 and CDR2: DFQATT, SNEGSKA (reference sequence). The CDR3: CSARETSNYEQYF. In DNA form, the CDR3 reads TGCAGTGCTAGAGAGACTAGCAACTACGAGCAGTACTTC.

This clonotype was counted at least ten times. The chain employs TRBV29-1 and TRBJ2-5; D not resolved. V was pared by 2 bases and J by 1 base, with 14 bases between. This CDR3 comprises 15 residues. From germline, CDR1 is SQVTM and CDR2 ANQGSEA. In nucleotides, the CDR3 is TGCAGCGTTGAACCCCGCGGAGATCCCCAAGAGACCCAGTACTTC. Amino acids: CSVEPRGDPQETQYF.

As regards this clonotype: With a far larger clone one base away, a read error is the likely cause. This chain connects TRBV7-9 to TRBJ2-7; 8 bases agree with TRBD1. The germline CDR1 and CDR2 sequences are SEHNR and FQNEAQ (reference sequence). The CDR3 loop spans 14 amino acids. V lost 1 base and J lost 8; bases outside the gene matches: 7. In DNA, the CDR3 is TGTGCCAGCAGCTTAGGCATCAGGGGGCGCAAGCAGTACTTC. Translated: CASSLGIRGRKQYF.

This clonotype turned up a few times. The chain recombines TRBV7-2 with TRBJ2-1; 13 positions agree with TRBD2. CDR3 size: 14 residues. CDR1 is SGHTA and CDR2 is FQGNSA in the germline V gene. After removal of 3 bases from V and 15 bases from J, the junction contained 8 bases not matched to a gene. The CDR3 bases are TGTGCCAGCAGCTTCCGGACTAGCGGGAGCGGGTCGTTCTTC. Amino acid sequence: CASSFRTSGSGSFF.

CDR3 residues: CASSIARDRGRNTEAFF. The CDR3 DNA sequence: TGTGCCAGTAGTATCGCGAGGGACAGGGGGCGAAACACTGAAGCTTTCTTT. The chain carries TRBV19 and TRBJ1-1; 12 nucleotides align to TRBD1. Germline loops: CDR1 LNHDA, CDR2 SQIVND (reference sequence). V shed 3 bases and J 2 bases; nucleotides not matched to a gene: 7. The length of the CDR3 is 17 residues.

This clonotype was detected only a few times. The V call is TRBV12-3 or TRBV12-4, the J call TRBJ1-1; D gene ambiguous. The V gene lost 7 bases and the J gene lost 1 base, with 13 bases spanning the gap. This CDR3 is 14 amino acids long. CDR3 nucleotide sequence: TGTGCCAGCACCAACGGGGAGGGGAACACTGAAGCTTTCTTT. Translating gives CASTNGEGNTEAFF.

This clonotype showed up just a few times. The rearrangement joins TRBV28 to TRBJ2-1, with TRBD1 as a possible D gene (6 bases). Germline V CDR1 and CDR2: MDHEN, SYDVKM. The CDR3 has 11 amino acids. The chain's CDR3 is CATQGHNEQFF. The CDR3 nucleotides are TGTGCGACTCAGGGGCACAATGAGCAGTTCTTC.

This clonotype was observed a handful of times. The CDR3 DNA reads TGCAGCGCCGAGGGGTTCGGTGGGCTAGCGGGAGGGAACACCGGGGAGCTGTTTTTT. Amino acids: CSAEGFGGLAGGNTGELFF. This chain links TRBV29-1 with TRBJ2-2, with 11 bases identical to TRBD2. Trimming cost V 7 bases and J 1 base; bases outside gene matches: 17. The germline V gene encodes CDR1 SQVTM and CDR2 ANQGSEA. The CDR3 loop spans 19 amino acids.

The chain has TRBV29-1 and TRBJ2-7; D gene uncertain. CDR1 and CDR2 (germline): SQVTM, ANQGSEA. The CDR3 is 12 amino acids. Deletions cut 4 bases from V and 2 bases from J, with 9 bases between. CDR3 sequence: CSVGESPYEQYF. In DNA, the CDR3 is TGCAGCGTTGGCGAGAGCCCCTACGAGCAGTACTTC.

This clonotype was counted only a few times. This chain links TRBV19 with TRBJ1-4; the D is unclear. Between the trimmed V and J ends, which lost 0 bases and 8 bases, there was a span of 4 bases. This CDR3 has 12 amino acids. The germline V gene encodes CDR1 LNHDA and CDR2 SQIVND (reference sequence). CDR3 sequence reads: CASSIDHEKLFF. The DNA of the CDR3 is TGTGCCAGTAGTATAGATCACGAAAAACTGTTTTTT.